This T cell receptor beta chain derives from a study of CD8 T cells in Susac syndrome (dated by TCRdb to the late 2010s). Notes on the research overall: Whether CD8+ T cell activation and differentiation in Susac syndrome was antigen driven was tested using repertoire sequencing.

Overall study outcomes, separate from this receptor: The TCR sequencing and HLA analysis was acknowledged to have included a relatively small number of individuals.

CDR1 and CDR2 (SGHTA, FQGNSA) derive from the germline V gene. V and J are truncated by 1 base and 0 bases respectively, leaving an intervening sequence of 7 bases. CDR3 length: 15 amino acids, cysteine to phenylalanine. The entry retains the CDR3 DNA only, 45 bases that are in frame from base 1. RNA was extracted using the RNeasy kit, and roughly 0.45 to 1 microgram was reverse transcribed with random hexamers. The immunoSEQ multiplex PCR assay, which covers 54 Vbeta and 13 Jbeta segments, was used to amplify TCR beta CDR3 regions. Bias from PCR amplification was corrected by using a synthetic template baseline for primer optimization and for computational correction. Concerning the study's data processing: Reads were assigned to V, D and J genes according to IMGT and analyzed in immunoSEQ Analyzer, with only productive sequences retained. Clonality was calculated as one minus the Shannon entropy normalized by log2 of the number of productive unique sequences. For each patient and control, public and private clones were evaluated within the 100 most prevalent clones. Susac-specific clones were defined as absent from healthy and MS cohorts, over a thousand published viral clones and other ImmuneACCESS disease sequences. Starting from the raw public reads, TCRdb applied fastp trimming at Q25, assembled clones with MiXCR and retained in-frame beta chains. Rows are unified per CDR3 protein, each entry keeping the most common DNA and genes. The V and J calls were not made by the authors but by TCRdb's processing. The sample profile shows about 120,000 distinct CDR3 sequences; around 95% of them were found once. The ten top clones hold roughly 0.095% of the sample.

Peripheral blood CD8+ and CD4+ T cells from healthy donors, Susac syndrome patients and multiple sclerosis patients were profiled by high-throughput TCR beta sequencing. The healthy donors served as controls matched for age and sex. Bulk CD8+ and CD4+ T cells were purified by magnetic negative isolation, whereas CD8+ TEMRA cells were enriched by FACS. Blood was drawn into EDTA tubes, processed within 24 hours, and PBMCs were isolated by density gradient centrifugation. PBMCs intended for TCR sequencing were frozen in liquid nitrogen and were later thawed in a 37 degrees C water bath. A purity of at least 90% was achieved for sorted or isolated CD4+, CD8+ and CD8+ TEMRA cells. As for this clonotype: Its target antigen remains unknown. Nothing much larger sits one base from this clone, and base qualities are not available.

The chain was built from TRBV7-2 and TRBJ2-1, with no reliable assignment of the D segment. The sample consisted of CD4+ T cells from PBMCs. This TCR was recovered from a human donor in good health. In nucleotide form, the sequence is TGTGCCAGCAGCTTAGACGGGTACTCCTACAATGAGCAGTTCTTC. Its protein product is CASSLDGYSYNEQFF.